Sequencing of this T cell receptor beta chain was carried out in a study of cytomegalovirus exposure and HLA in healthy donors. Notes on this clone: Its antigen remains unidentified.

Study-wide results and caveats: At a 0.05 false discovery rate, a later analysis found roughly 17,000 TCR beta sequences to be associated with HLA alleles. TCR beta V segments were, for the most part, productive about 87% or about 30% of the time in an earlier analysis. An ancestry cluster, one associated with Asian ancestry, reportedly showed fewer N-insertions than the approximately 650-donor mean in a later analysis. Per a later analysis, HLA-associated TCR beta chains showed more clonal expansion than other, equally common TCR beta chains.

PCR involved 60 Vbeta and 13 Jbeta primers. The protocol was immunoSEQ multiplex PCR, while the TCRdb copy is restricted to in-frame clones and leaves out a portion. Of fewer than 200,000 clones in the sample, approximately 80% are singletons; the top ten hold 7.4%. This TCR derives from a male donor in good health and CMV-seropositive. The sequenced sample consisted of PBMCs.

The CDR3 sequence is CASSHLRQGNTEAFF. CDR3 sequence (DNA): TGTGCCAGCTCCCACCTACGGCAGGGGAACACTGAAGCTTTCTTT. This chain joins TRBV18 and TRBJ1-1, with a weak D call TRBD1 (5 bases). V dropped 6 bases and J dropped 1 base, with 15 bases sitting between them. Germline lookup yields CDR1 KGHSH and CDR2 LQKENI. The CDR3 covers 15 residues.